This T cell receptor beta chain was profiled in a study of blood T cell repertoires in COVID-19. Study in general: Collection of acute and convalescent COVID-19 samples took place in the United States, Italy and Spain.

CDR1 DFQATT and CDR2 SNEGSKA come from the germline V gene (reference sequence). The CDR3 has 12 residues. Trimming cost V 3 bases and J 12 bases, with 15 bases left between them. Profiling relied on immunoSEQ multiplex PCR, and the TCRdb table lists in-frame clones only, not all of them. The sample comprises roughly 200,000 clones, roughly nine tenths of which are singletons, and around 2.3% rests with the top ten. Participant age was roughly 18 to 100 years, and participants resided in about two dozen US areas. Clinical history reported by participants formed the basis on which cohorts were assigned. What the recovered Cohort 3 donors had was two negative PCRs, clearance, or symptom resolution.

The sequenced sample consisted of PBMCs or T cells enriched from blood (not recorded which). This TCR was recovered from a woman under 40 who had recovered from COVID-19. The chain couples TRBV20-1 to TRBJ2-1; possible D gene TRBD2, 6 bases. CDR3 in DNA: TGCAGTGCTAGTCCGGCGGGGTTGACGCAGTTCTTC. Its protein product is CSASPAGLTQFF.